One and the same sample provided the 13 T cell receptor beta chains below, sequenced in a study of T cell responses to AZD1222 COVID-19 vaccine. Profiled with immunoSEQ multiplex PCR; TCRdb holds only in-frame clones, not every one. This table holds about 37,000 clones, just over 85% found once. The material was peripheral blood, obtained 28 days after the second AZD1222 dose. The receptors were gathered from an adult who received the AZD1222 COVID-19 vaccine.

The rearrangement links TRBV5-1 to TRBJ1-5; D perhaps matches TRBD1 (6 bases). V lost 2 bases and J lost 0, with 9 bases in between. Germline CDR1 and CDR2: SGHRS and YFSETQ. The CDR3 sequence is 15 residues long. The CDR3 DNA follows: TGCGCCAGCAGCTTAGGACAGAATAGCAATCAGCCCCAGCATTTT. Protein product: CASSLGQNSNQPQHF. Variable domain in full (rest from reference TRBV5-1 and TRBJ1-5): KAGVTQTPRYLIKTRGQQVTLSCSPISGHRSVSWYQQTPGQGLQFLFEYFSETQRNKGNFPGRFSGRQFSNSRSEMNVSTLELGDSALYLCASSLGQNSNQPQHFGDGTRLSIL.

This clone was recorded once. The V and J genes are TRBV6-6 and TRBJ1-5; no reliable D call. The germline gives CDR1 MNHNY, CDR2 SVGAGI (reference sequence). V was pared by 3 bases and J by 0 bases, with 3 bases between. The CDR3 loop spans 13 amino acids. CDR3 amino acids: CASSYYSNQPQHF. CDR3 DNA: TGTGCCAGCAGTTATTATAGCAATCAGCCCCAGCATTTT.

J is TRBJ2-2 and V is TRBV5-1, with 8 bases lining up with TRBD1. The CDR3 extends over 16 amino acids. The germline V gene has CDR1 SGHRS and CDR2 YFSETQ. V was clipped by 5 bases and J by 4 bases; unmatched bases: 10. CDR3 nucleotide sequence: TGCGCCAGCAGGGCCCTCGGACAGGGTGGCACCGGGGAGCTGTTTTTT. This codes for CASRALGQGGTGELFF.

The chain recombines TRBV3-1 (or the pseudogene TRBV3-2) with TRBJ2-7; D is possibly TRBD1 (6 bases). The CDR3 has 14 residues. Between the trimmed V and J ends, which lost 1 base and 12 bases, there was a span of 19 bases. CDR1 LGHDT and CDR2 YNNKEL come from the germline V gene (reference sequence). The CDR3 nucleotides read TGTGCCAGCAGCCAAGTACACAGGGAAGGATCTCTGTACTTC. This codes for CASSQVHREGSLYF.

V and J are TRBV3-1 (or the pseudogene TRBV3-2) and TRBJ2-7, with 7 bases lining up with TRBD2. This CDR3 contains 12 residues. Germline V gene sequence: CDR1 LGHDT, CDR2 YNNKEL (reference sequence). The V gene end was trimmed by 1 base and the J gene end by 6 bases; junction bases not matched to a gene: 0. The CDR3 protein is CASSQAGGEQYF. In DNA, the CDR3 is TGTGCCAGCAGCCAAGCGGGGGGCGAGCAGTACTTC.

CDR3 in DNA: TGTGCCAGCAGGACGGACGGAGGTACTGACTATGGCTACACCTTC. Translating it yields CASRTDGGTDYGYTF. The chain carries TRBV2 and TRBJ1-2; D not certain. V was clipped by 6 bases and J by 3 bases, with 17 bases between them. The CDR3 runs 15 residues. Germline lookup yields CDR1 SNHLY and CDR2 FYNNEI.

The chain employs TRBV4-1 and TRBJ2-1; TRBD2 matches at 10 bases. The CDR3 contains 15 residues. Looked up from germline, CDR1 is MGHRA and CDR2 is YSYEKL. After removal of 6 bases from V and 4 bases from J, the junction contained 6 bases not matched to a gene. The CDR3 sequence: CASSFGLAVYNEQFF. CDR3 sequence (DNA): TGCGCCAGCAGTTTCGGACTAGCGGTATACAATGAGCAGTTCTTC.

The rearrangement links TRBV9 to TRBJ2-2, with D perhaps assigned TRBD1 or TRBD2 (5 bases each). V was shortened by 0 bases and J by 0 bases, with 9 bases between the two germline ends. CDR1 and CDR2 (germline): SGDLS, YYNGEE. This CDR3 spans 16 amino acids. This CDR3 reads CASSVAGASNTGELFF. The CDR3 bases are TGTGCCAGCAGCGTAGCCGGGGCATCGAACACCGGGGAGCTGTTTTTT.

J is TRBJ1-4 and V is TRBV2; 7 nucleotides match TRBD1. The CDR3 length is 14 residues. In germline, CDR1 is SNHLY, CDR2 FYNNEI. The junction had 7 bases not matched to a gene; V was cut back by 6 bases and J by 6 bases. The CDR3 loop reads CASSVTGVYEKLFF. CDR3 in DNA: TGTGCCAGCAGCGTCACAGGGGTCTATGAAAAACTGTTTTTT.

This rearrangement joins TRBV5-8 to TRBJ1-1; TRBD1 might be the D (5 bases). The CDR3 runs 13 residues. Germline CDR1 is SGHTS and CDR2 is YDEGEE. V lost 4 bases and J lost 1, with 8 bases in between. In nucleotides, the CDR3 is TGTGCCAGCAGCGGGGGGGGGAACACTGAAGCTTTCTTT. Protein product: CASSGGGNTEAFF.

The chain links TRBV7-2 to TRBJ1-3; tentatively, D is TRBD1 (5 bases). This CDR3 contains 15 residues. Trimming removed 1 base at V and 3 bases at J, with 10 bases between. Germline V CDR1 and CDR2: SGHTA, FQGNSA. This CDR3 is CASSLDQGNGNTIYF. For the CDR3, the DNA is TGTGCCAGCAGCTTAGACCAGGGAAATGGAAACACCATATATTTT.

This clone has only one observation. This chain joins TRBV28 and TRBJ2-5; 8 bases agree with TRBD2. J was trimmed by 5 bases and V by 5 bases; bases with no gene match: 7. CDR3 size: 14 residues. Germline loops: CDR1 MDHEN, CDR2 SYDVKM. The CDR3: CASSLFSGIETQYF. For the CDR3, the DNA is TGTGCCAGCAGTCTATTTAGCGGGATTGAGACCCAGTACTTC.

The chain links TRBV6-5 to TRBJ1-2; D ambiguous. V shed 0 bases and J shed 8 bases, with 10 bases lying between them. In germline, CDR1 is MNHEY, CDR2 SVGAGI. The CDR3 covers 13 residues. The CDR3 DNA reads as TGTGCCAGCAGTTACTCAAACGAAGGGGGCTACACCTTC. Translated: CASSYSNEGGYTF.